The 17 T cell receptor beta chains below were found in one sample sequenced in a study of T cell repertoires in cytomegalovirus infection. One entry per CDR3 protein, called by TCRdb with MiXCR from the reads. The repertoire holds about 150,000 distinct CDR3 sequences, about a quarter seen once, with approximately 9.9% in the top ten. Sequenced input: PBMCs. These receptors all stem from a human donor in good health (CMV status not recorded). Some clones in this sample may be carry-over from other donors' samples.

The CDR3: CASSFGRLNEQFF. In DNA form, the CDR3 reads TGTGCCAGCAGTTTTGGCAGGTTGAATGAGCAGTTCTTC. The J gene is TRBJ2-1, the V gene TRBV28; unclear D gene. Germline V gene sequence: CDR1 MDHEN, CDR2 SYDVKM. CDR3 size: 13 residues. Between the trimmed V and J ends, which lost 3 bases and 7 bases, there was a span of 10 bases.

This clonotype has just a few counts. The chain couples TRBV19 to TRBJ2-5; possibly TRBD2 for D (6 bases). The CDR3 sequence is 17 residues long. V lost 1 base and J 1 base, leaving 16 bases between the germline ends. Germline assignment: CDR1 LNHDA and CDR2 SQIVND (reference sequence). CDR3: CASSIAGGSAVQETQYF. DNA for the CDR3: TGTGCCAGTAGTATAGCCGGGGGATCGGCGGTCCAAGAGACCCAGTACTTC.

J is TRBJ1-2 and V is TRBV28; 12 nucleotides line up with TRBD1. CDR3 length: 16 amino acids. Losses at the gene ends were 5 bases for V and 8 bases for J; bases not matched to a gene: 12. Germline-derived CDR1 and CDR2 are MDHEN and SYDVKM. The CDR3 spells CASSTPGTGGLGGYTF. The DNA of the CDR3 is TGTGCCAGCAGTACCCCTGGGACAGGGGGCTTGGGGGGCTACACCTTC.

This chain links TRBV4-1 with TRBJ2-3; D not certain. CDR3 size: 15 residues. CDR1 is MGHRA, CDR2 YSYEKL, per germline. Deletions cut 0 bases from V and 0 bases from J, with 7 bases between. CDR3 amino acids: CASSQDRPSTDTQYF. The CDR3 DNA follows: TGCGCCAGCAGCCAAGACAGGCCCAGCACAGATACGCAGTATTTT.

The V and J genes are TRBV18 and TRBJ2-7; 7 nucleotides align to TRBD2. The length of the CDR3 is 16 residues. Per the germline V gene, CDR1 is KGHSH and CDR2 is LQKENI. V lost 2 bases to trimming and J lost 5 bases; unmatched junction nucleotides: 12. Here the CDR3 DNA reads TGTGCCAGCTCACCAAGCGGGGATCCAGGTTGGGACGAGCAGTACTTC. Its translation is CASSPSGDPGWDEQYF.

The chain is built from TRBV19 and TRBJ1-1, with D possibly TRBD1 on 5 matching bases. CDR3 length: 13 amino acids. Trimming stripped 6 bases from V and 5 bases from J, with 13 bases between. Germline V CDR1 and CDR2: LNHDA, SQIVND (reference sequence). The CDR3 reads CASSDRISTEAFF. The CDR3 nucleotides read TGTGCCAGTAGCGACAGAATATCTACTGAAGCTTTCTTT.

V is TRBV2 and J is TRBJ1-2, with 8 bases aligning to TRBD1. V dropped 1 base and J dropped 10; count of bases not matched to a gene: 8. The CDR3 loop spans 14 amino acids. Germline CDR1 reads SNHLY; CDR2 reads FYNNEI. The CDR3 here is CASSEERTGRFYTF. CDR3 DNA: TGTGCCAGCAGTGAAGAAAGGACAGGGAGGTTCTACACCTTC. The full variable domain, with the rest looked up from reference TRBV2 and TRBJ1-2, is EPEVTQTPSHQVTQMGQEVILRCVPISNHLYFYWYRQILGQKVEFLVSFYNNEISEKSEIFDDQFSVERPDGSNFTLKIRSTKLEDSAMYFCASSEERTGRFYTFGSGTRLTVV.

The V gene is TRBV7-9, the J gene TRBJ2-1, with TRBD2 identical over 10 bases. Germline loops: CDR1 SEHNR, CDR2 FQNEAQ (reference sequence). Losses at the gene ends were 6 bases for V and 3 bases for J; bases not matched to a gene: 5. CDR3 length equals 15 residues. CDR3 protein: CASRPSGGFYNEQFF. The CDR3 DNA sequence: TGTGCCAGCAGACCTAGCGGGGGCTTCTACAATGAGCAGTTCTTC.

This clonotype appeared a few times. The chain has TRBV19 and TRBJ1-1; weak D call: TRBD1 (6 bases). The germline gives CDR1 LNHDA, CDR2 SQIVND (reference sequence). The CDR3 contains 16 residues. V lost 0 bases and J 7 bases, leaving 18 bases between the germline ends. The CDR3 protein is CASSIDSLGTTDEAFF. CDR3 DNA sequence: TGTGCCAGTAGTATAGATAGTCTCGGGACAACTGATGAAGCTTTCTTT. The full variable domain, with the rest looked up from reference TRBV19 and TRBJ1-1, is DGGITQSPKYLFRKEGQNVTLSCEQNLNHDAMYWYRQDPGQGLRLIYYSQIVNDFQKGDIAEGYSVSREKKESFPLTVTSAQKNPTAFYLCASSIDSLGTTDEAFFGQGTRLTVV.

J is TRBJ2-5 and V is TRBV14; 9 bases agree with TRBD1. CDR1 is SGHDN, CDR2 FVKESK, per germline. The CDR3 loop spans 19 amino acids. V was pared by 0 bases and J by 1 base, with 12 bases of the junction left unmatched. The CDR3 DNA sequence: TGTGCCAGCAGCCAAGATGGGACAGGGACCCTATTGATCCAAGAGACCCAGTACTTC. Translated, it gives CASSQDGTGTLLIQETQYF.

In this sample, this clonotype turned up a few times. The chain joins TRBV25-1 to TRBJ2-2; 10 nucleotides align to TRBD1. From germline, CDR1 is MGHDK and CDR2 SYGVNS. V gave up 5 bases and J gave up 5 bases; unmatched junction bases: 11. This CDR3 contains 17 residues. CDR3 amino acids: CASSPAGQGLKTGELFF. The CDR3, as DNA: TGTGCCAGCAGTCCCGCGGGACAGGGGTTAAAGACCGGGGAGCTGTTTTTT.

This clonotype was observed a handful of times. The J gene is TRBJ2-7, the V gene TRBV7-6; D call uncertain. The CDR3 has 14 amino acids. From germline, CDR1 is SGHVS and CDR2 FNYEAQ. The V end was cut by 5 bases, the J end by 2 bases, with 13 bases between. The CDR3: CASSPTTPTYEQYF. CDR3 DNA: TGTGCCAGCAGCCCAACAACCCCTACCTACGAGCAGTACTTC.

The chain carries TRBV20-1 and TRBJ2-5, with D perhaps TRBD2 (6 bases). This CDR3 is 12 amino acids long. Germline V gives CDR1 DFQATT, CDR2 SNEGSKA (reference sequence). CDR3 protein: CRPGSGQETQYF. In nucleotides, the CDR3 is TGCAGGCCTGGTAGCGGCCAAGAGACCCAGTACTTC.

This clonotype occurred a few times. This chain uses TRBV6-2 or TRBV6-3 with TRBJ2-2; a weak D match, TRBD2 (5 bases). This CDR3 comprises 12 residues. V lost 8 bases to trimming and J lost 6 bases, with 10 bases between them. Per the germline V gene, CDR1 is MNHEY and CDR2 is SVGEGT. CDR3 DNA sequence: TGTGCCAGCGTGGGAGAATCCGGGGAGCTGTTTTTT. It encodes CASVGESGELFF.

J is TRBJ2-3 and V is TRBV6-5, with TRBD1 matching 9 bases. This CDR3 has 17 residues. V trimming: 6 bases; J trimming: 3 bases; junction bases outside the gene matches: 13. Germline CDR1 and CDR2: MNHEY and SVGAGI. DNA for the CDR3: TGTGCCAGCAGCTTACACACAGGGGGCTGGAGAACAGATACGCAGTATTTT. Translation gives CASSLHTGGWRTDTQYF.

The chain carries TRBV4-3 and TRBJ1-1; unclear D gene. Germline CDR1 and CDR2: LGHNA and YSLEER. The CDR3 loop spans 12 amino acids. V was clipped by 0 bases and J by 11 bases, with 10 bases between them. The CDR3 sequence: CASSQEGITAFF. The CDR3 DNA follows: TGCGCCAGCAGCCAAGAGGGGATAACGGCTTTCTTT.

The chain joins TRBV20-1 to TRBJ2-5; TRBD2 agrees at 7 bases. V gave up 6 bases and J gave up 5 bases; unmatched junction bases: 21. The CDR3 is made up of 17 amino acids. Germline values: CDR1 DFQATT, CDR2 SNEGSKA (reference sequence). The CDR3 loop reads CSAPNPTLAERAETQYF. Here the CDR3 DNA reads TGCAGTGCGCCGAATCCCACGCTAGCGGAACGAGCGGAGACCCAGTACTTC.